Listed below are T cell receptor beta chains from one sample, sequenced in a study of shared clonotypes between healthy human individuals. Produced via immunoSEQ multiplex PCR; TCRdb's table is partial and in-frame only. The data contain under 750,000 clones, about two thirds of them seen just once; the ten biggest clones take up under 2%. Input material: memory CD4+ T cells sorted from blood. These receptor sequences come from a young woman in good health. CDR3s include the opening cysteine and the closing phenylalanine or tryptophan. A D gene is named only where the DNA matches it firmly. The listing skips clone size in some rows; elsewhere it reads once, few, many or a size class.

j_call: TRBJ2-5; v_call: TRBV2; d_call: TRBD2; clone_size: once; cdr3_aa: CASSDSTPQRGQYF; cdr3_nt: TGTGCCAGCAGTGACTCGACACCACAGCGGGGCCAGTACTTC
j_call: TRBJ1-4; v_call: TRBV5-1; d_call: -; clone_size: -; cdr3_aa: CASSLDALINEKLFF; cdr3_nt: TGCGCCAGCAGCTTGGATGCGTTAATAAATGAAAAACTGTTTTTT
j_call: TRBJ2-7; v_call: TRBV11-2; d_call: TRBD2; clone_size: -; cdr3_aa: CASSPSPFESGRGYEQYF; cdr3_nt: TGTGCCAGCAGCCCTTCCCCCTTTGAAAGCGGGAGGGGCTACGAGCAGTACTTC
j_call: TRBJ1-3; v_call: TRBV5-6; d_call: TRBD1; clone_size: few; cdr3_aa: CASSLIGDRGPGNTIYF; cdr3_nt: TGTGCCAGCAGCTTGATCGGGGACAGGGGGCCCGGAAACACCATATATTTT
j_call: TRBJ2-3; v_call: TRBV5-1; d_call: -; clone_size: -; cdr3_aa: CASSLVFLGGTDTQYF; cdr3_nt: TGCGCCAGCAGCTTGGTTTTTCTAGGGGGCACAGATACGCAGTATTTT
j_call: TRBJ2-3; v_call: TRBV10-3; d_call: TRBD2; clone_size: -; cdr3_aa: CAIRGTRTSTDTQYF; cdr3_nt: TGTGCCATCAGGGGGACTAGAACTAGCACAGATACGCAGTATTTT
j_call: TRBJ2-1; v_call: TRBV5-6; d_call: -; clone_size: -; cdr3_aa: CASTRGFRTGTRARDEQFF; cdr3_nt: TGTGCCAGCACCAGGGGGTTCCGAACAGGGACTAGGGCTCGGGATGAGCAGTTCTTC
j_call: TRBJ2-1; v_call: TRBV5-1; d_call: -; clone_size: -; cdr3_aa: CASSLGPQGATHNEQFF; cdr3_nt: TGCGCCAGCAGCTTGGGGCCTCAGGGCGCTACCCACAATGAGCAGTTCTTC
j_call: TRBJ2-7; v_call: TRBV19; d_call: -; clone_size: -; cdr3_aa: CASSAPHSYEQYF; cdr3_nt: TGTGCCAGTAGTGCCCCTCACTCCTACGAGCAGTACTTC
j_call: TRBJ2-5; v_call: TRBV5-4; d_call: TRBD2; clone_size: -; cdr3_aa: CASSLRTSGRIETQYF; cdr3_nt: TGTGCCAGCAGCTTGCGGACTAGCGGGAGAATAGAGACCCAGTACTTC
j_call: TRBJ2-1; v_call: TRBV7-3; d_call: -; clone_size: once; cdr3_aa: CASSSGPANNEQFF; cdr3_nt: TGTGCCAGCAGCTCTGGACCAGCTAACAATGAGCAGTTCTTC
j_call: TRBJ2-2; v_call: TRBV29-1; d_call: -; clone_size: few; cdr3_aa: CSVEVEGTGELFF; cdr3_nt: TGCAGCGTTGAGGTTGAGGGGACCGGGGAGCTGTTTTTT
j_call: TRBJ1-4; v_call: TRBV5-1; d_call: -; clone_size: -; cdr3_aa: CASSLPGMEKLFF; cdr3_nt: TGCGCCAGCAGCCTTCCGGGCATGGAAAAACTGTTTTTT
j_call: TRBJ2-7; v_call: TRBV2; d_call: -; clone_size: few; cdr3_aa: CASTVRAGASYEQYF; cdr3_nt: TGTGCCAGCACGGTTAGAGCAGGGGCCTCGTACGAGCAGTACTTC
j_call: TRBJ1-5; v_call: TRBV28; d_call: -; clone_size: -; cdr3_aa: CASSPPYGNQPQHF; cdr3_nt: TGTGCCAGCAGTCCCCCTTATGGCAATCAGCCCCAGCATTTT
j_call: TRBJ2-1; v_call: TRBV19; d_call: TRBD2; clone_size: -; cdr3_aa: CASSITSGRFEQFF; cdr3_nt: TGTGCCAGTAGTATAACTAGCGGGAGGTTTGAGCAGTTCTTC
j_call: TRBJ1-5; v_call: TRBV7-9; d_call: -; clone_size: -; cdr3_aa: CASTKGDQPQHF; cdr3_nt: TGTGCCAGCACGAAAGGGGATCAGCCCCAGCATTTT
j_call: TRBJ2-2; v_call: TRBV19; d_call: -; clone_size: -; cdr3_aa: CASSRPRTPNTGELFF; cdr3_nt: TGTGCCAGTAGTCGCCCCCGAACTCCGAACACCGGGGAGCTGTTTTTT
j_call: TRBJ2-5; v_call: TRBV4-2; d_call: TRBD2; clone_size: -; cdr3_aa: CASSQRTGLAGPQETQYF; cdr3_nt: TGTGCCAGCAGCCAACGTACGGGACTAGCGGGACCACAAGAGACCCAGTACTTC
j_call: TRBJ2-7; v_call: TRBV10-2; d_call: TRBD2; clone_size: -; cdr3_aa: CASRLGGLAGSSYEQYF; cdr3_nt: TGCGCCAGCAGGCTAGGGGGGCTAGCGGGATCCTCCTACGAGCAGTACTTC
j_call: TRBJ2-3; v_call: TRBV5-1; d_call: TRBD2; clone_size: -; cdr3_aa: CASTASGSTDTQYF; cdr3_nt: TGCGCCAGCACGGCTAGCGGGAGCACAGATACGCAGTATTTT
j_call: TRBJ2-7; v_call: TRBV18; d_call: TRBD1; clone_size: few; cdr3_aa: CASSPGQSYEQYF; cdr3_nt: TGTGCCAGCTCACCGGGACAGTCATACGAGCAGTACTTC